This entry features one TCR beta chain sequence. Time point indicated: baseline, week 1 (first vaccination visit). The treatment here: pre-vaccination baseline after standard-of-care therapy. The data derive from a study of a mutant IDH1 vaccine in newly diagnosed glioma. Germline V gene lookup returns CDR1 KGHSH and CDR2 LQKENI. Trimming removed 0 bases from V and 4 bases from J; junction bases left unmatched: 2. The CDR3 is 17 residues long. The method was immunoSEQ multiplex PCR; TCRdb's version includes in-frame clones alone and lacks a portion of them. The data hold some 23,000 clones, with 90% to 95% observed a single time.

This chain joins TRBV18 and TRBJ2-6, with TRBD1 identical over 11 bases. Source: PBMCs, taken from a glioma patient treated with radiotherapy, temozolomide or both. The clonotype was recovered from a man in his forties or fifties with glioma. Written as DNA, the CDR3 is TGTGCCAGCTCACCACCAGGACAGGGGGCAGGGGCCAACGTCCTGACTTTC. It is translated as CASSPPGQGAGANVLTF.